This T cell receptor beta chain was captured by sequencing in a study of tumor T cells in aggressive B-cell lymphoma. Germline V gives CDR1 SQVTM, CDR2 ANQGSEA. V dropped 3 bases and J dropped 12; count of bases not matched to a gene: 5. This CDR3 spans 10 amino acids. The table came from immunoSEQ multiplex PCR; TCRdb's copy has only in-frame clones and leaves some out. The data hold roughly 3,000 clones, with over 75% observed a single time. The receptor's source is an adult with diffuse large B cell lymphoma. Some clones in this sample may be carry-over from other donors' samples. Sequenced: tumor tissue. The rearrangement joins TRBV29-1 to TRBJ2-7; 7 nucleotides align to TRBD1. DNA for the CDR3: TGCAGCGTTGACACAGGGGTCCGGTACTTC. Translating gives CSVDTGVRYF.